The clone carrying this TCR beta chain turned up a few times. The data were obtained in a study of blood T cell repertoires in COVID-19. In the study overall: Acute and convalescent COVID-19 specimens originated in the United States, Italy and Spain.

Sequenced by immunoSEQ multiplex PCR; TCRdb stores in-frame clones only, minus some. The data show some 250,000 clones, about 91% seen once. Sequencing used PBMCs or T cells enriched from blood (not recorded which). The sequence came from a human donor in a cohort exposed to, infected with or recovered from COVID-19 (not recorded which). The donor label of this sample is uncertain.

The CDR3 spells CASSSAYGDRGYEQYF. Written as DNA, the CDR3 is TGTGCCAGCAGCTCCGCATACGGGGACAGGGGCTACGAGCAGTACTTC. The chain recombines TRBV7-2 with TRBJ2-7; 10 nucleotides agree with TRBD1. CDR1 and CDR2 from the germline V gene are SGHTA and FQGNSA. The CDR3 consists of 16 residues. J was trimmed by 3 bases and V by 4 bases; bases with no gene match: 9.